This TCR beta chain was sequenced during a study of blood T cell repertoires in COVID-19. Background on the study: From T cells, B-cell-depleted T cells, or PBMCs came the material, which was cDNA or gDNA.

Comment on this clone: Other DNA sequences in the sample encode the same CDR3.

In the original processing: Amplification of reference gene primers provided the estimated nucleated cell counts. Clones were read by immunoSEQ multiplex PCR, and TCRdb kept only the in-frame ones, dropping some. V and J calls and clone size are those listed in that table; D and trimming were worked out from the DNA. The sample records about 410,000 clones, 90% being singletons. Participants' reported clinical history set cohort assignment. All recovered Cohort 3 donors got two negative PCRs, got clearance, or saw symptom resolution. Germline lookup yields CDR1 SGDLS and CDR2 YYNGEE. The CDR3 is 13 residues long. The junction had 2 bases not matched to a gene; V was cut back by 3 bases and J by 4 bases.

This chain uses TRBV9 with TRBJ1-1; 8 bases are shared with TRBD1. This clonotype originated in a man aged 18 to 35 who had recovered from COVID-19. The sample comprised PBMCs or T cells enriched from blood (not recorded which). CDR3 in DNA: TGTGCCAGCAGCGGCGACAGGGGCACTGAAGCTTTCTTT. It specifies CASSGDRGTEAFF. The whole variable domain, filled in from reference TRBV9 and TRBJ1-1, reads DSGVTQTPKHLITATGQRVTLRCSPRSGDLSVYWYQQSLDQGLQFLIQYYNGEERAKGNILERFSAQQFPDLHSELNLSSLELGDSALYFCASSGDRGTEAFFGQGTRLTVV.